This record concerns one T cell receptor (beta chain) sequence. These data originate in a study of blood T cell repertoires in COVID-19. Germline assignment: CDR1 SNHLY and CDR2 FYNNEI. Trimming took off 6 bases at V and 2 bases at J, with 16 bases between the two ends. This CDR3 contains 15 residues. Assay used: immunoSEQ multiplex PCR; TCRdb lists only in-frame clones, some missing. The data contain about 240,000 clones, 80% to 85% of them singletons. Sequenced: peripheral blood. The TCR sequence derives from a woman aged 55-70 years with active or convalescent COVID-19. V is TRBV2 and J is TRBJ1-2, with TRBD1 as a possible D gene (6 bases). The DNA of the CDR3 is TGTGCCAGCAGGACGACGGACAGATTCAACTATGGCTACACCTTC. Its protein is CASRTTDRFNYGYTF.